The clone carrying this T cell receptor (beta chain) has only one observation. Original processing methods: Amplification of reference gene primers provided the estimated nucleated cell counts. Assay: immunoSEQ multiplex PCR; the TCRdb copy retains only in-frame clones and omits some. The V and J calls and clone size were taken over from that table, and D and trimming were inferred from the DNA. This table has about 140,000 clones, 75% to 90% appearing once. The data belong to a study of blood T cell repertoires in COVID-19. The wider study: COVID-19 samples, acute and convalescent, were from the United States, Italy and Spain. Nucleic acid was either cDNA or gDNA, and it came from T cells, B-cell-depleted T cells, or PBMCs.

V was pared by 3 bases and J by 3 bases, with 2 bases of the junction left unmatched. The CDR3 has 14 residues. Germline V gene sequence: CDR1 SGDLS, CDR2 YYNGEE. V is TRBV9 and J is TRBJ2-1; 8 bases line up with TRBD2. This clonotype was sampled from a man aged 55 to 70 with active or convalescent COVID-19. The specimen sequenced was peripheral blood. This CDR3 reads CASSATSGYNEQFF. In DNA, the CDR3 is TGTGCCAGCAGCGCAACTAGCGGCTACAATGAGCAGTTCTTC. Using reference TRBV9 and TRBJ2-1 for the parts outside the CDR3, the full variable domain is DSGVTQTPKHLITATGQRVTLRCSPRSGDLSVYWYQQSLDQGLQFLIQYYNGEERAKGNILERFSAQQFPDLHSELNLSSLELGDSALYFCASSATSGYNEQFFGPGTRLTVL.